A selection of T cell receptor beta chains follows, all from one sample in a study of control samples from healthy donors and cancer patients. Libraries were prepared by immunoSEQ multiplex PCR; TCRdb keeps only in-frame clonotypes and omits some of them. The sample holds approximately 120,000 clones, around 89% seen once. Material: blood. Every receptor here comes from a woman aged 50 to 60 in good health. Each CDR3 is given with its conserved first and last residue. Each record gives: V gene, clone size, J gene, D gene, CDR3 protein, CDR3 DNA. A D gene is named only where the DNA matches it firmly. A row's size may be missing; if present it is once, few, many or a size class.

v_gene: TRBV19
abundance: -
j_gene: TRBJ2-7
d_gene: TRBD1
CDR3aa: CASSTTGGYYEQYF
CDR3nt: TGTGCCAGTAGTACGACAGGGGGTTACTACGAGCAGTACTTC

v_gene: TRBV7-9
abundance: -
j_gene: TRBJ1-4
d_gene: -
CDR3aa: CASSSPGVYATNEKLFF
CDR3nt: TGTGCCAGCAGCTCTCCGGGGGTATACGCAACTAATGAAAAACTGTTTTTT

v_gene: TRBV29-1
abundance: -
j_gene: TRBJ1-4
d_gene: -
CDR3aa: CSVEVVDNGKLFF
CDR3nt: TGCAGCGTTGAGGTGGTGGATAACGGAAAACTGTTTTTT

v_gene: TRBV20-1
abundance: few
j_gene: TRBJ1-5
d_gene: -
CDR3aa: CSASPPGNQPQHF
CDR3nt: TGCAGTGCTAGTCCCCCGGGGAACCAGCCCCAGCATTTT

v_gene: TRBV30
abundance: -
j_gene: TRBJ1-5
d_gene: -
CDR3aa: CAWATVNQPQHF
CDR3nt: TGTGCCTGGGCGACTGTTAATCAGCCCCAGCATTTT

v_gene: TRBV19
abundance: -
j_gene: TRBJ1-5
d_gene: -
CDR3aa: CASSIADQPQHF
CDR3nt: TGTGCCAGTAGTATAGCGGATCAGCCCCAGCATTTT

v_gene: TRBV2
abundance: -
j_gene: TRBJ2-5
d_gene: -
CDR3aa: CAGASLETQYF
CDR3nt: TGTGCCGGGGCTTCCTTGGAGACCCAGTACTTC

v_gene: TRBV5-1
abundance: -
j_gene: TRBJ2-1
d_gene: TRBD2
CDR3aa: CASSRTTSGKQNEQFF
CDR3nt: TGCGCCAGCAGCCGTACCACTAGCGGGAAACAAAATGAGCAGTTCTTC

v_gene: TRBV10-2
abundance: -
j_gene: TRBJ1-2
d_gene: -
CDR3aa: CASSENGRLWGGYTF
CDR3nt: TGCGCCAGCAGTGAAAACGGCAGGCTTTGGGGTGGCTACACCTTC

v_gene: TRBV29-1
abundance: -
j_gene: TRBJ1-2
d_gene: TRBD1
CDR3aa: CSVETQGLGYTF
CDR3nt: TGCAGCGTTGAAACACAGGGGTTAGGCTACACCTTC

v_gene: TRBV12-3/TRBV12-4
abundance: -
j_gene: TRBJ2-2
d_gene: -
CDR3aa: CASSSAGELFF
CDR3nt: TGTGCCAGCAGTTCAGCCGGGGAGCTGTTTTTT

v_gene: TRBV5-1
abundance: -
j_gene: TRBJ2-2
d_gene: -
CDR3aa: CASSFPGGKTGELFF
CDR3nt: TGCGCCAGCAGCTTCCCAGGGGGGAAAACCGGGGAGCTGTTTTTT

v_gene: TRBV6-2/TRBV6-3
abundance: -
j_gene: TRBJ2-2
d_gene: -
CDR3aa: CASSSINPAAGELFF
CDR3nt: TGTGCCAGCAGTTCGATAAACCCAGCCGCCGGGGAGCTGTTTTTT

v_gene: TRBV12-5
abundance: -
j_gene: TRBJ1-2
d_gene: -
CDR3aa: CASGLATGSKGYTF
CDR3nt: TGTGCTAGTGGTTTGGCCACAGGGAGTAAAGGCTACACCTTC

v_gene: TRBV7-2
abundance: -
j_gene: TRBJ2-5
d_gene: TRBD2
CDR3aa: CASSFSGGKETQYF
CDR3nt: TGTGCCAGCAGCTTTTCGGGGGGTAAAGAGACCCAGTACTTC

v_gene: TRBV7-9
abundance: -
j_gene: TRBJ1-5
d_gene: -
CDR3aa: CASSPQDQPQHF
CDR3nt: TGTGCCAGCAGCCCCCAGGATCAGCCCCAGCATTTT

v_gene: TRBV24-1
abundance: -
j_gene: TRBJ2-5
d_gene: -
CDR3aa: CATSDLKGGQETQYF
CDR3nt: TGTGCCACCAGTGATTTAAAGGGTGGACAAGAGACCCAGTACTTC

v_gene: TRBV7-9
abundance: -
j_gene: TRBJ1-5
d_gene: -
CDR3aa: CASSLALHQPQHF
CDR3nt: TGTGCCAGCAGCTTAGCACTGCATCAGCCCCAGCATTTT

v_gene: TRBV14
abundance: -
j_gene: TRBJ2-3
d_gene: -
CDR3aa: CASSQGLTDTQYF
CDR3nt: TGTGCCAGCAGCCAGGGACTTACAGATACGCAGTATTTT

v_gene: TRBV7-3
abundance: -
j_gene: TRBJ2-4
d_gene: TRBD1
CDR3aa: CASSLLGQVKNIQYF
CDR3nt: TGTGCCAGCAGCTTACTCGGACAGGTGAAAAACATTCAGTACTTC